These 30 T cell receptor beta chains originate from one sample sequenced in a study of T cell responses to AZD1222 COVID-19 vaccine. Assay: immunoSEQ multiplex PCR; the TCRdb copy retains only in-frame clones and omits some. Among roughly 120,000 clones listed, 85% to 90% were seen once. The sample consisted of peripheral blood, taken on day 0 of AZD1222 vaccination. These receptors came from an adult in good health.

This chain joins TRBV5-1 and TRBJ2-1; 14 nucleotides match TRBD2. CDR1 and CDR2 (germline): SGHRS, YFSETQ. The CDR3 extends over 15 amino acids. Trimming took 3 bases from V and 8 from J; bases not matched to a gene: 4. The CDR3 here is CASSWGGLAGDEQFF. The CDR3 nucleotides read TGCGCCAGCAGCTGGGGGGGACTAGCGGGAGATGAGCAGTTCTTC.

The chain carries TRBV30 and TRBJ2-2, with a weak D call TRBD1 (5 bases). The V end was cut by 3 bases, the J end by 5 bases, with 10 bases between. Per germline, CDR1 GTSNPN and CDR2 SVGIG (reference sequence). This CDR3 region has 13 residues. The DNA for the CDR3 is TGTGCCTGGAGCCAGGGAATTACCGGGGAGCTGTTTTTT. It translates to CAWSQGITGELFF.

The chain employs TRBV5-4 and TRBJ2-3; D perhaps matches TRBD2 (6 bases). Looked up from germline, CDR1 is SGHNT and CDR2 is YYREEE (reference sequence). Deletions cut 0 bases from V and 4 bases from J, with 15 bases between. The length of the CDR3 is 16 residues. CDR3 in DNA: TGTGCCAGCAGCTTGGGGGGGGTAGTATGGGCAGATACGCAGTATTTT. This codes for CASSLGGVVWADTQYF.

The CDR3 DNA follows: TGTGCCAGCAGCTTAGCCCCGGGGCTAATGGGTGGGACCCAGTACTTC. Translating it yields CASSLAPGLMGGTQYF. The chain combines TRBV7-3 with TRBJ2-5; D might be TRBD1 or TRBD2, each matching 5 bases. Trimming cost V 2 bases and J 7 bases, with 20 bases left between them. This CDR3 comprises 16 residues. Germline CDR1 SGHTA, CDR2 FQGTGA.

V and J are TRBV15 and TRBJ2-7; 8 nucleotides align to TRBD1. Germline V CDR1 and CDR2: LNHNV, YYDKDF (reference sequence). CDR3 length: 19 amino acids. The junction had 24 bases not matched to a gene; V was cut back by 1 base and J by 10 bases. CDR3 sequence: CATSRAQLKSGTGPDAQYF. The CDR3 coding sequence is TGTGCCACCAGCAGAGCTCAGCTGAAATCCGGGACAGGTCCCGACGCTCAGTACTTC.

The chain joins TRBV5-1 to TRBJ1-2; tentative D call: TRBD1 (6 bases). The germline CDR1 and CDR2 sequences are SGHRS and YFSETQ. V gave up 0 bases and J gave up 8 bases, with 17 bases separating them. This CDR3 has 15 amino acids. The CDR3 region has the DNA TGCGCCAGCAGCTTGGAGACAGGAACCCCTGGGGGCTACACCTTC. It encodes CASSLETGTPGGYTF.

CDR3 sequence (DNA): TGTGCCAGCAGTTTACGGGGGAACTATGGCTACACCTTC. It encodes CASSLRGNYGYTF. The chain has TRBV27 and TRBJ1-2; perhaps TRBD1 as D (5 bases). V lost 2 bases and J lost 2, with 6 bases in between. Germline lookup yields CDR1 MNHEY and CDR2 SMNVEV (reference sequence). This CDR3 spans 13 amino acids.

This clone was detected only a few times. The rearrangement joins TRBV27 to TRBJ2-2, with unresolved D. The length of the CDR3 is 13 residues. V was clipped by 2 bases and J by 3 bases, with 4 bases between them. The V gene's germline CDR1 is MNHEY and CDR2 SMNVEV (reference sequence). The CDR3: CASSLGDTGELFF. CDR3 DNA sequence: TGTGCCAGCAGTTTAGGGGACACCGGGGAGCTGTTTTTT.

This sequence joins TRBV18 and TRBJ1-3; unclear D gene. This CDR3 spans 15 amino acids. Looked up from germline, CDR1 is KGHSH and CDR2 is LQKENI. V was shortened by 3 bases and J by 1 base, with 10 bases between the two germline ends. DNA of the CDR3: TGTGCCAGCTCACCCTCTAGCCCATCTGGAAACACCATATATTTT. It specifies CASSPSSPSGNTIYF.

J is TRBJ1-1 and V is TRBV10-2; D gene unclear. The CDR3 consists of 14 residues. CDR1 and CDR2 (germline): WSHSY, SAAADI. V was clipped by 8 bases and J by 0 bases, with 13 bases between them. CDR3 region: CASGQQGMNTEAFF. The CDR3 bases are TGCGCCAGCGGGCAACAAGGCATGAACACTGAAGCTTTCTTT.

V usage is TRBV3-1 (or the pseudogene TRBV3-2) and J usage is TRBJ2-1, with TRBD2 as a possible D gene (5 bases). The germline V and J ends were trimmed by 1 base and 6 bases, with 13 bases remaining between them. The CDR3 is 15 amino acids. Germline V gives CDR1 LGHDT, CDR2 YNNKEL (reference sequence). CDR3 in amino acids: CASSQADYGSNEQFF. CDR3 DNA sequence: TGTGCCAGCAGCCAAGCAGACTACGGCTCCAATGAGCAGTTCTTC.

In its sample, this clone was seen a few times. The CDR3 reads CASSRSRNGASNEQFF. The DNA for the CDR3 is TGCGCCAGCAGTCGGTCTCGAAACGGGGCCTCTAATGAGCAGTTCTTC. The chain links TRBV10-2 to TRBJ2-1; perhaps D is TRBD1 or TRBD2 (5 bases each). CDR1 WSHSY and CDR2 SAAADI come from the germline V gene. The CDR3 covers 16 residues. The V end lost 5 bases, the J end lost 7 bases, and 21 bases lay between the germline ends.

V and J are TRBV7-6 and TRBJ1-2, with 12 bases that match TRBD1. The CDR3 is 15 amino acids. With 4 bases clipped from V and 7 bases from J, the junction kept 7 bases outside the gene matches. CDR1 and CDR2 from the germline V gene are SGHVS and FNYEAQ. As DNA, the CDR3 is TGTGCCAGCAGCTCTCCCGGGACAGGGGGCCCTGGCTACACCTTC. Its protein product is CASSSPGTGGPGYTF. The full variable domain, its missing parts supplied by reference TRBV7-6 and TRBJ1-2, is GAGVSQSPRYKVTKRGQDVALRCDPISGHVSLYWYRQALGQGPEFLTYFNYEAQQDKSGLPNDRFSAERPEGSISTLTIQRTEQRDSAMYRCASSSPGTGGPGYTFGSGTRLTVV.

The rearrangement uses TRBV7-9 and TRBJ1-2, with a weak D call TRBD1 (6 bases). The germline CDR1 and CDR2 sequences are SEHNR and FQNEAQ (reference sequence). CDR3 length: 14 amino acids. Trimming stripped 7 bases from V and 3 bases from J, with 15 bases between. The DNA of the CDR3 is TGTGCCAGCATTATCGAGGGGGTCGACTATGGCTACACCTTC. It encodes CASIIEGVDYGYTF.

This rearrangement joins TRBV6-5 to TRBJ2-7; D is ambiguous. CDR1 is MNHEY, CDR2 SVGAGI, per germline. V shed 7 bases and J shed 3 bases, with 16 bases lying between them. The CDR3 contains 14 residues. The CDR3 bases are TGTGCCAGCAATGGTGGAGCCCTCTACTACGAGCAGTACTTC. This translates into CASNGGALYYEQYF.

The genes are TRBV19 and TRBJ1-2; unclear D gene. Trimming took off 6 bases at V and 4 bases at J, with 15 bases between the two ends. The CDR3 loop spans 14 amino acids. From germline, CDR1 is LNHDA and CDR2 SQIVND (reference sequence). CDR3 residues: CASRLTSSSYGYTF. The CDR3 DNA sequence: TGTGCCAGTAGACTTACCAGTTCCTCCTATGGCTACACCTTC.

This chain uses TRBV18 with TRBJ1-2, with 10 positions matching TRBD1. Germline CDR1 is KGHSH and CDR2 is LQKENI. The CDR3 loop spans 14 amino acids. With V trimmed by 2 bases and J by 5 bases, 2 bases remained unmatched. The CDR3 loop reads CASSPGQGEYGYTF. As DNA, the CDR3 is TGTGCCAGCTCACCAGGACAGGGGGAATATGGCTACACCTTC.

The chain recombines TRBV7-9 with TRBJ1-2; D is undetermined. V was shortened by 3 bases and J by 2 bases, with 7 bases between the two germline ends. Germline CDR1 reads SEHNR; CDR2 reads FQNEAQ (reference sequence). The CDR3 spans 13 residues. CDR3: CASSLGKNYGYTF. CDR3 DNA sequence: TGTGCCAGCAGCTTGGGCAAGAACTATGGCTACACCTTC.

The chain links TRBV21-1 to TRBJ2-7; TRBD2 was called by the table and not checked on the DNA. TRBV21-1 has pseudogene status. This CDR3 region has 15 residues. CDR3 protein: CAPQRASGDPYEQYF. Written as DNA, the CDR3 is TGTGCCCCCCAAAGAGCTAGCGGAGACCCCTACGAGCAGTACTTC.

The chain links TRBV28 to TRBJ2-7; 10 bases are shared with TRBD2. V shed 3 bases, J shed 6 bases, and the junction held 8 bases outside the gene matches. CDR3 length: 15 residues. Germline values: CDR1 MDHEN, CDR2 SYDVKM. Written as DNA, the CDR3 is TGTGCCAGCAGTTTGCACACTAGCGGGATCACCGAGCAGTACTTC. Protein product: CASSLHTSGITEQYF.

The V call is TRBV4-1, the J call TRBJ2-1; 7 positions match TRBD2. Trimming removed 0 bases from V and 2 bases from J; junction bases left unmatched: 4. In germline, CDR1 is MGHRA, CDR2 YSYEKL. The CDR3 sequence is 16 residues long. The DNA of the CDR3 is TGCGCCAGCAGCCAAGAAGCGGGGCAAACCTACAATGAGCAGTTCTTC. It specifies CASSQEAGQTYNEQFF.

V gene TRBV27 combines with J gene TRBJ1-2; D is unclear. The CDR3 covers 14 residues. The ends were cut back, 0 bases at V and 2 bases at J, with 7 bases in the middle. Germline CDR1 reads MNHEY; CDR2 reads SMNVEV (reference sequence). This CDR3 is CASSLSIFNYGYTF. In DNA, the CDR3 is TGTGCCAGCAGTTTATCGATTTTCAACTATGGCTACACCTTC.

This clone was detected only once. The CDR3 DNA is TGTGCCAGCAGCCCGGGGGGCCCTAGCTCCTACGAGCAGTACTTC. It translates to CASSPGGPSSYEQYF. This chain joins TRBV7-9 and TRBJ2-7; tentatively, D is TRBD2 (7 bases). V was cut by 5 bases and J by 0 bases, with 14 bases left in between. Germline CDR1 is SEHNR and CDR2 is FQNEAQ (reference sequence). The CDR3 length is 15 residues.

The chain joins TRBV5-8 to TRBJ2-7; D may correspond to TRBD1 or TRBD2 (6 bases each). The CDR3 extends over 15 amino acids. The germline CDR1 and CDR2 sequences are SGHTS and YDEGEE. V shed 4 bases and J shed 4 bases, with 18 bases lying between them. The CDR3 sequence is CASSVRLVGGYEQYF. The CDR3 DNA reads as TGTGCCAGCAGCGTCAGACTAGTAGGGGGATACGAGCAGTACTTC.

This chain connects TRBV10-1 to TRBJ2-7; tentative D call: TRBD2 (6 bases). The CDR3 is 15 residues long. Trimming left V 0 bases short and J 5 bases short, with 14 bases between. The germline V gene encodes CDR1 WNHNN and CDR2 SYGVQD (reference sequence). The CDR3 DNA follows: TGCGCCAGCAGTGAGTCGCCGGGAGAGCCCCACGAGCAGTACTTC. Protein sequence: CASSESPGEPHEQYF.

The chain couples TRBV5-4 to TRBJ2-5, with D possibly matching TRBD2 (6 bases). V shed 3 bases and J shed 5 bases, with 20 bases lying between them. From germline, CDR1 is SGHNT and CDR2 YYREEE (reference sequence). The CDR3 totals 16 residues. The CDR3 loop is CASSSTSAVRGETQYF. CDR3 bases: TGTGCCAGCAGCTCCACTTCGGCCGTCCGGGGGGAGACCCAGTACTTC.

The count of this clone is one. The CDR3, as DNA: TGTGCCAGCACCTCTACCCGGGTCCTCGGCACAGATACGCAGTATTTT. It specifies CASTSTRVLGTDTQYF. The chain joins TRBV11-2 to TRBJ2-3; D is unresolved. Per germline, CDR1 SGHAT and CDR2 FQNNGV. The CDR3 is made up of 16 amino acids. The V and J ends lost 7 bases and 1 base respectively, with 18 bases between them.

V gene TRBV5-1 combines with J gene TRBJ2-7, with 8 bases matching TRBD2. CDR1 is SGHRS and CDR2 is YFSETQ in the germline V gene. The CDR3 contains 15 residues. The junction had 8 bases not matched to a gene; V was cut back by 3 bases and J by 3 bases. CDR3 sequence (DNA): TGCGCCAGCAGCTGCCCCCCGGGAGGGTGCTACGAGCAGTACTTC. Protein sequence: CASSCPPGGCYEQYF.

V and J are TRBV28 and TRBJ1-5; no definite D call. V lost 3 bases and J lost 2, with 11 bases in between. The CDR3 loop spans 15 amino acids. Germline assignment: CDR1 MDHEN and CDR2 SYDVKM. CDR3 protein: CASSFVGYGNQPQHF. The CDR3 coding sequence is TGTGCCAGCAGTTTTGTAGGGTATGGCAATCAGCCCCAGCATTTT.

The chain couples TRBV28 to TRBJ1-2, with D maybe TRBD1 (6 bases). V lost 4 bases and J lost 1, with 10 bases in between. The CDR3 covers 14 residues. Germline CDR1 is MDHEN and CDR2 is SYDVKM. CDR3 nucleotide sequence: TGTGCCAGCAGTTCCACAGGGAGTAACTATGGCTACACCTTC. Its protein is CASSSTGSNYGYTF.